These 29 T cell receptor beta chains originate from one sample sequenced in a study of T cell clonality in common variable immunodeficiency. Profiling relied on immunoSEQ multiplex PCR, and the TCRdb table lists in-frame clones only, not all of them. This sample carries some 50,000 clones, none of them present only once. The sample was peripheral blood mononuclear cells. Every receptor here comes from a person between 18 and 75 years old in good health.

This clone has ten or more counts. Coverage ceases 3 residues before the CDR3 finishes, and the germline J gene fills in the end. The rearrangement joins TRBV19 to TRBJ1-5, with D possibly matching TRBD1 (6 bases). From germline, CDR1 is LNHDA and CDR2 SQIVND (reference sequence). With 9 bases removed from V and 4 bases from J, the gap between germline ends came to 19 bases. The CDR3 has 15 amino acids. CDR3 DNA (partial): TGTGCCAGCTCACCCGGACAGCTCAAGAATCAGCCC. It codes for CASSPGQLKNQP. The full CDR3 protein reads CASSPGQLKNQPQHF.

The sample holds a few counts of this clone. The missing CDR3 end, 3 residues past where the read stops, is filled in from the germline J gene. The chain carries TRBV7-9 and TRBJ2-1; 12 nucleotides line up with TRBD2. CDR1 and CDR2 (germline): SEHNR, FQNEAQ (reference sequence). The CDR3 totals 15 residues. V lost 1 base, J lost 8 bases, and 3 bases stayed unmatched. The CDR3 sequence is CASSLGLAGGDEQFF. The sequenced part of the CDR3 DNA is TGTGCCAGCAGCTTAGGTCTAGCGGGAGGGGATGAG.

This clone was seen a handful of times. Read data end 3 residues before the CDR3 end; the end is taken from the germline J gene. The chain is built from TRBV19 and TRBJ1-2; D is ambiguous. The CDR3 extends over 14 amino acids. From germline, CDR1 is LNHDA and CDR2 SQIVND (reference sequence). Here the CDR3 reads CASTDYLGTDTYTF. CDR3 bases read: TGTGCCAGTACGGACTACCTTGGCACAGATACC. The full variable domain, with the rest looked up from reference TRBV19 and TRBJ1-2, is DGGITQSPKYLFRKEGQNVTLSCEQNLNHDAMYWYRQDPGQGLRLIYYSQIVNDFQKGDIAEGYSVSREKKESFPLTVTSAQKNPTAFYLCASTDYLGTDTYTFGSGTRLTVV.

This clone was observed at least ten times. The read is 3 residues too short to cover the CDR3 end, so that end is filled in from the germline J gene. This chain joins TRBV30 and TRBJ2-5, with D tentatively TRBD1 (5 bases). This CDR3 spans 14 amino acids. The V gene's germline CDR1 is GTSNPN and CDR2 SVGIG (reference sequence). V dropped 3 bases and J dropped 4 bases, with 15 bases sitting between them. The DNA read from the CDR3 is TGTGCCTGGAGGCTAAGGGGCCCGGGAGAGACC. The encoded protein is CAWRLRGPGET. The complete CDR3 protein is CAWRLRGPGETQYF.

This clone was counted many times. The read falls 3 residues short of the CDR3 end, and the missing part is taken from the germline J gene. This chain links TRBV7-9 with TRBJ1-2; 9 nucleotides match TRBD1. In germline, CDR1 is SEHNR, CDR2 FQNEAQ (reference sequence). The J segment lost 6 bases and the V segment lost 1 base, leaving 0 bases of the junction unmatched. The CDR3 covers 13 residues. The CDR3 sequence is CASSLGQGDGYTF. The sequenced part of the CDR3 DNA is TGTGCCAGCAGCTTAGGACAGGGGGATGGC.

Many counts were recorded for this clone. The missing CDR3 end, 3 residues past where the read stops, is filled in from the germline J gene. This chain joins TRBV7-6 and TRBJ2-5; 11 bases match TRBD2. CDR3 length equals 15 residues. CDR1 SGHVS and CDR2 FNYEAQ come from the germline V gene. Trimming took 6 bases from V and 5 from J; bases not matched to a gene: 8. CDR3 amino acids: CASSITSGSGETQYF. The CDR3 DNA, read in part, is TGTGCCAGCAGTATTACTAGCGGGAGCGGGGAGACC.

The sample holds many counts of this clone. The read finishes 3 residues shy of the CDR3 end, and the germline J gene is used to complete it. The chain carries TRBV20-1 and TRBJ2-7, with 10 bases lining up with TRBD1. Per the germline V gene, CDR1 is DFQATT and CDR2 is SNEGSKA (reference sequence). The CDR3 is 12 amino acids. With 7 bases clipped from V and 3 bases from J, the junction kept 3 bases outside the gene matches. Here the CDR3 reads CSVWTGGYEQYF. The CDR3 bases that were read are TGCAGTGTTTGGACAGGGGGCTACGAG.

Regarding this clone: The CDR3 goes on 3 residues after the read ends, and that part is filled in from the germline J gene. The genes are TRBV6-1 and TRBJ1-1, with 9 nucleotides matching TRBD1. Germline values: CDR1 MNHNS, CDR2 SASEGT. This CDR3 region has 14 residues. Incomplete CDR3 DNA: TGTGCCAGCAGTGGGGACAGGGCCCCCTATGGC. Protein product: CASSGDRAPYG. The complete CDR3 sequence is CASSGDRAPYGAFF.

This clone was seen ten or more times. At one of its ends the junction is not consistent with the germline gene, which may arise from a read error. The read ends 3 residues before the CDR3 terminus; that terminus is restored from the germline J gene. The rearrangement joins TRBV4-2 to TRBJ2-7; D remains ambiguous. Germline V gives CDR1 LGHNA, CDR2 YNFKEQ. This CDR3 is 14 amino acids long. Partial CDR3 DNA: TGCGCCAGCAGCCAAGAGGCAGTCTCCTACGAG. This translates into CASSQEAVSYE. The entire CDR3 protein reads CASSQEAVSYEQYF.

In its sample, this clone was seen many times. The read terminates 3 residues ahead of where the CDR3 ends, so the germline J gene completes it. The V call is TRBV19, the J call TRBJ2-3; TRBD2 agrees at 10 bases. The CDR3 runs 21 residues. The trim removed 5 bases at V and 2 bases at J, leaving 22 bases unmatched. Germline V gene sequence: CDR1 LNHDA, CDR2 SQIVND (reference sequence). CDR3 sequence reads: CASSPPAGIAGGPPHTDTQYF. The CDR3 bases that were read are TGTGCCAGTAGTCCACCTGCTGGAATAGCGGGGGGCCCCCCCCACACAGATACG.

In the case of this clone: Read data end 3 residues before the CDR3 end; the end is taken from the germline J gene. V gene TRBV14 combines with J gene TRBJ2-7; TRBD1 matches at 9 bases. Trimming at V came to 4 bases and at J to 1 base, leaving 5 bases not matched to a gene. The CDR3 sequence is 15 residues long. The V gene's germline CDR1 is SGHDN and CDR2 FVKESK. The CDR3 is CASSPRDRASYEQYF. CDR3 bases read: TGTGCCAGCAGCCCCCGGGACAGGGCTTCCTACGAG.

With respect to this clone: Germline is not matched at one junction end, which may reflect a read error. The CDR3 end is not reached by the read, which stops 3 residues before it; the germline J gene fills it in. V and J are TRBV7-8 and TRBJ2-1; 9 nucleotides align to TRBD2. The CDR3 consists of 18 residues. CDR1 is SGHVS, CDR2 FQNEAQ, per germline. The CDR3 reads CAGSLPAGGTRGYNEQFF. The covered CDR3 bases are TGTGCCGGCAGCCTCCCTGCGGGGGGGACCCGTGGCTACAATGAG.

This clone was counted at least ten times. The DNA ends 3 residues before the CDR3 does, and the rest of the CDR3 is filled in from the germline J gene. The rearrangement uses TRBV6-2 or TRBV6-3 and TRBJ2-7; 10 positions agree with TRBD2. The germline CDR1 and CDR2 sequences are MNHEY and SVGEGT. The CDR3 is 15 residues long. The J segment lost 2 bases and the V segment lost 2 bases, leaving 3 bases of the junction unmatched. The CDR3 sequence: CASSYGLAGAYEQYF. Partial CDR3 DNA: TGTGCCAGCAGTTACGGGCTAGCGGGGGCCTACGAG.

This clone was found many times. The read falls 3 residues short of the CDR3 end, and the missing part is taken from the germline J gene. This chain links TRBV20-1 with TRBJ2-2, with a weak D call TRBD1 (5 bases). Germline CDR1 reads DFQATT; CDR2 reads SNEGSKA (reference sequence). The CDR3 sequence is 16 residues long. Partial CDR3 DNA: TGCAGTGCTAGAGGCTTAGGGGAAGCAACTAATGAAAAG. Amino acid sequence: CSARGLGEATNEK. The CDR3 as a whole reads CSARGLGEATNEKLFF.

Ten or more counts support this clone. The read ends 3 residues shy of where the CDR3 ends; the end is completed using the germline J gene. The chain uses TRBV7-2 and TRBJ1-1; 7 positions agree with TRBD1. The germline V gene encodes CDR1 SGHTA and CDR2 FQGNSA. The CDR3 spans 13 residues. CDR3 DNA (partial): TGTGCCAGCAGCAACCGACAGGGTACATCG. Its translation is CASSNRQGTS. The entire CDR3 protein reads CASSNRQGTSAFF.

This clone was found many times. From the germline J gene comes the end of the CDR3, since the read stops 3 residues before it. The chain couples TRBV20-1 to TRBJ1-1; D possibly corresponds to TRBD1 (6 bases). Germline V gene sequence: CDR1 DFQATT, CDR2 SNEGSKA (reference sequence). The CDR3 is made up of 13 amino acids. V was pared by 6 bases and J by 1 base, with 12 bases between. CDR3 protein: CSAHRATNTEAFF. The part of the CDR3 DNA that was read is TGCAGTGCGCACAGGGCGACGAACACTGAA.

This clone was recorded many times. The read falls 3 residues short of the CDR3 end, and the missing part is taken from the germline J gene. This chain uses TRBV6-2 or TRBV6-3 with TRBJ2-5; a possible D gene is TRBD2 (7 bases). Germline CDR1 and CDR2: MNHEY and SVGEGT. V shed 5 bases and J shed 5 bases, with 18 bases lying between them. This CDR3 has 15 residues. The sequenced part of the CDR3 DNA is TGTGCCAGCAGTGGGGAGGGGGGGCCACGGGAGACC. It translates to CASSGEGGPRET. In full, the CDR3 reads CASSGEGGPRETQYF.

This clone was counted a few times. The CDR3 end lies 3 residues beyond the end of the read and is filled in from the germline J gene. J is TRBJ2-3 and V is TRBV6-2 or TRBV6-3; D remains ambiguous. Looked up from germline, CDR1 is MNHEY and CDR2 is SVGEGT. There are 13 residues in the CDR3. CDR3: CASRRFSNQPQYF. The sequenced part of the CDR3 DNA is TGTGCCAGCAGAAGGTTTAGCAATCAGCCG.

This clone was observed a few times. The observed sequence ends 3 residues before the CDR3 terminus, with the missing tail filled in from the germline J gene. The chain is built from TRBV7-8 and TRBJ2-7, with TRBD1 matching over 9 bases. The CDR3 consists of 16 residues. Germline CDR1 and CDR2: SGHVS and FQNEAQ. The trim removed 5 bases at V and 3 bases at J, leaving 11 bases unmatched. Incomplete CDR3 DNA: TGTGCCAGCAGCATCGCCGCGGGACAGGGTATCTACGAG. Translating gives CASSIAAGQGIYE. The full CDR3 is CASSIAAGQGIYEQYF.

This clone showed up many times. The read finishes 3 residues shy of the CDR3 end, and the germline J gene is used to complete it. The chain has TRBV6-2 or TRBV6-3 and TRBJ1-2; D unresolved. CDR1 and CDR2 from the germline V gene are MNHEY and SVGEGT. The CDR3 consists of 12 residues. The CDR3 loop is CASSYPERGYTF. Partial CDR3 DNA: TGTGCCAGCAGTTACCCGGAGCGGGGC.

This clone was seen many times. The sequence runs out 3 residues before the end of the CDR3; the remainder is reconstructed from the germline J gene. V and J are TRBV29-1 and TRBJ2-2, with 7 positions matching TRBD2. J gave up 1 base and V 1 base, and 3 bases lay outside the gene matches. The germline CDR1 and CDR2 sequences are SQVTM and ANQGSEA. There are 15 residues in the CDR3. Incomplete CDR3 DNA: TGCAGCGTTGAAGGGGCGGGGGTGAACACCGGGGAG. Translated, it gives CSVEGAGVNTGE. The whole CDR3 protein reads CSVEGAGVNTGELFF.

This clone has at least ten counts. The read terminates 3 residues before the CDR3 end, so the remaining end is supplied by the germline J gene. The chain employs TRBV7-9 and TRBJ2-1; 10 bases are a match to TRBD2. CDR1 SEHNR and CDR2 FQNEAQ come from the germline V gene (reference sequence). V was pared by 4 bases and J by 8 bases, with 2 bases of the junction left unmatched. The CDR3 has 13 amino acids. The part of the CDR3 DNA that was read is TGTGCCAGCAGCTCTAGCGGGAGAGATGAG. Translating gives CASSSSGRDE. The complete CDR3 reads CASSSSGRDEQFF. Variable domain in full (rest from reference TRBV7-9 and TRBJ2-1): DTGVSQNPRHKITKRGQNVTFRCDPISEHNRLYWYRQTLGQGPEFLTYFQNEAQLEKSRLLSDRFSAERPKGSFSTLEIQRTEQGDSAMYLCASSSSGRDEQFFGPGTRLTVL.

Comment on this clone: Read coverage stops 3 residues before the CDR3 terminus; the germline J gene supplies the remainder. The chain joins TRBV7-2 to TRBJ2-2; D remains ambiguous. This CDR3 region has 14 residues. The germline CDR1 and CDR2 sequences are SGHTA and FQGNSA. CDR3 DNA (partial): TGTGCCAGCAGCCCCCCGGCAGGAAGTGAAAAG. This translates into CASSPPAGSEK. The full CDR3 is CASSPPAGSEKLFF.

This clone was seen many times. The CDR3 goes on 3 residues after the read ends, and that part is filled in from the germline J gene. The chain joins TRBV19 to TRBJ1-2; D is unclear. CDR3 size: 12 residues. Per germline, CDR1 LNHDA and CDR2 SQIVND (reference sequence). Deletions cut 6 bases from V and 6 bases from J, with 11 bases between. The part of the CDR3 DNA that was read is TGTGCCAGTAGCCTCCCCTTAGATGGC. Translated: CASSLPLDG. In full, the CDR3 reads CASSLPLDGYTF.

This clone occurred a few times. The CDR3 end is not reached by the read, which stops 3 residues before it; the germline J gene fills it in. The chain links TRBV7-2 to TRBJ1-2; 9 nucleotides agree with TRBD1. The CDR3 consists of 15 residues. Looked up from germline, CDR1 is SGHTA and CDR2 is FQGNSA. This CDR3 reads CASSLHRDRDYDYTF. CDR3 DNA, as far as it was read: TGTGCCAGCAGCTTACACCGGGACAGGGATTACGAC.

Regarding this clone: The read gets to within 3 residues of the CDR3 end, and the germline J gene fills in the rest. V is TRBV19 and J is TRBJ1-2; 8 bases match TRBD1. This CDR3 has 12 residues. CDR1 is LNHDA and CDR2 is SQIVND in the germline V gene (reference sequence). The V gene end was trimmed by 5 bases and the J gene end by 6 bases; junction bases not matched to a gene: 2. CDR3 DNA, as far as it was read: TGTGCCAGTAGTCCAGGGGGCAATGGC. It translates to CASSPGGNG. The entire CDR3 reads CASSPGGNGYTF. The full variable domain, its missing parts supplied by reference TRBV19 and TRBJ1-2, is DGGITQSPKYLFRKEGQNVTLSCEQNLNHDAMYWYRQDPGQGLRLIYYSQIVNDFQKGDIAEGYSVSREKKESFPLTVTSAQKNPTAFYLCASSPGGNGYTFGSGTRLTVV.

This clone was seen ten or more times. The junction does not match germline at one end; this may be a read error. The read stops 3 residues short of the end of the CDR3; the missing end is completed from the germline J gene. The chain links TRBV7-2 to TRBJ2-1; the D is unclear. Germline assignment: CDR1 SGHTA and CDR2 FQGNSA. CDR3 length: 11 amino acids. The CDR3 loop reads CASSTYHEQFF. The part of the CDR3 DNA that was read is TGTGCCAGCAGCACCTACCATGAG.

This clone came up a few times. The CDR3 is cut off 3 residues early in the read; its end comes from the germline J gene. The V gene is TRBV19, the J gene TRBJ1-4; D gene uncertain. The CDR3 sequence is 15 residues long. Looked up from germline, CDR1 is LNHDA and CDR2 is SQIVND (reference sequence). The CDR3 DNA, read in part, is TGTGCCAGTAGTCCCAGAGGGCAGGAAAATTCACCA. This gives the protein CASSPRGQENSP. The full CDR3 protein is CASSPRGQENSPLFF.

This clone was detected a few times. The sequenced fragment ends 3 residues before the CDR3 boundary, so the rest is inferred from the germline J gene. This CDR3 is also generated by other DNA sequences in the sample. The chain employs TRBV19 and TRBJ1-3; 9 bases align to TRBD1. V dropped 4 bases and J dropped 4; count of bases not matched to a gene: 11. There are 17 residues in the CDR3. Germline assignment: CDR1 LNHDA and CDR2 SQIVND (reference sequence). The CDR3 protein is CASSTAPRQGVGNTIYF. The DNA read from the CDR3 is TGTGCCAGTAGTACCGCGCCCCGACAGGGGGTCGGAAACACC.